This paragraph reports one TCR beta chain. Its antigen is unknown. The sample belongs to a study of tumor-infiltrating lymphocytes in primary liver carcinoma. Each 20-30 mg portion of unsorted bulk tissue served as the source for co-extraction of RNA and DNA. At sampling, these chronic HBV carriers had received no treatment. Collection of samples drew on five separate regions of each tumor. The study, taken as a whole, reports: Tumor-adjacent and tumor-blood pairs overlapped less than tumor region pairs did.

The authors made TCR beta cDNA from 450 to 600 ng total RNA with a constant-region primer. Researchers made the TCR beta libraries by running three nested multiplex PCR rounds with slightly modified ARM-PCR. Investigators reported that the first two PCR rounds, at 10 to 11 cycles each, used TRBV1-TRBV30 forward primers with a C-beta reverse primer. TCRdb itself ran the multiplex PCR reads through MiXCR, one entry per CDR3 protein. In the table there are around 71,000 distinct CDR3 sequences, over 70% of which are singletons. The CDR3 has 15 amino acids. CDR1 and CDR2 from the germline V gene are MNHNS and SASEGT.

Sequencing was performed on liver tumor tissue from sampling region 4. This sample's subset: tumor region T4, right-lateral pole. This sequence was found in a woman in her fifties or sixties with primary liver carcinoma and hepatitis B virus infection. J is TRBJ2-7 and V is TRBV6-1; 8 nucleotides line up with TRBD2. The CDR3 spells CVSSEVSGSSYEQYF. In DNA form, the CDR3 reads TGTGTCAGTAGTGAGGTGAGCGGGAGTTCCTACGAGCAGTACTTC.